A single sample is the source of the 9 T cell receptor beta chains below, sequenced in a study of blood T cell repertoires in COVID-19. Some clones are missing from TCRdb's copy, which holds only in-frame ones; the method was immunoSEQ multiplex PCR. The data hold 80,000 or so clones, with around 79% observed a single time. Sequencing was performed on peripheral blood. All receptors come from a man older than 75 with acute or convalescent COVID-19.

The J gene is TRBJ2-1, the V gene TRBV5-1, with 9 positions matching TRBD1. The CDR3 is 14 residues long. Germline CDR1 is SGHRS and CDR2 is YFSETQ. Trimming took 0 bases from V and 12 from J; bases not matched to a gene: 7. Here the CDR3 DNA reads TGCGCCAGCAGCTTGGGAGGGACAGGGAACGGGCAGTTCTTC. Its translation: CASSLGGTGNGQFF.

This chain connects TRBV5-6 to TRBJ2-5; 8 bases map to TRBD1. CDR1 and CDR2 from the germline V gene are SGHDT and YYEEEE. The V gene end was trimmed by 0 bases and the J gene end by 1 base; junction bases not matched to a gene: 5. CDR3 length: 16 residues. The CDR3 loop is CASSLVGGQGQETQYF. The CDR3 nucleotides are TGTGCCAGCAGCTTGGTAGGAGGACAGGGCCAAGAGACCCAGTACTTC.

V gene TRBV30 combines with J gene TRBJ2-7; D possibly corresponds to TRBD1 (7 bases). Germline values: CDR1 GTSNPN, CDR2 SVGIG (reference sequence). The CDR3 has 14 residues. V was pared by 2 bases and J by 3 bases, with 14 bases between. The CDR3 protein is CAWSRVRGVYEQYF. The CDR3 region has the DNA TGTGCCTGGAGTAGGGTCAGGGGGGTCTACGAGCAGTACTTC. The full variable domain, its missing parts supplied by reference TRBV30 and TRBJ2-7, is SQTIHQWPATLVQPVGSPLSLECTVEGTSNPNLYWYRQAAGRGLQLLFYSVGIGQISSEVPQNLSASRPQDRQFILSSKKLLLSDSGFYLCAWSRVRGVYEQYFGPGTRLTVT.

The rearrangement joins TRBV5-8 to TRBJ1-5, with 9 bases fitting TRBD1. CDR1 is SGHTS and CDR2 is YDEGEE in the germline V gene. V gave up 5 bases and J gave up 8 bases; unmatched junction bases: 5. CDR3 size: 13 residues. This chain's CDR3 is CASRVTGGKPQHF. CDR3 nucleotides: TGTGCCAGCAGGGTGACAGGGGGGAAGCCCCAGCATTTT.

This chain links TRBV19 with TRBJ1-5; 11 bases align to TRBD1. This CDR3 region has 14 residues. The germline V gene has CDR1 LNHDA and CDR2 SQIVND (reference sequence). The V and J ends lost 6 bases and 9 bases, in that order; junction bases with no gene match: 7. CDR3 bases: TGTGCCAGTAGATGGGGACAGGGGGTTTGGCCCCAGCATTTT. This gives the protein CASRWGQGVWPQHF.

The genes are TRBV19 and TRBJ1-2; 8 nucleotides line up with TRBD1. The germline CDR1 and CDR2 sequences are LNHDA and SQIVND (reference sequence). V lost 4 bases, J lost 2 bases, and 6 bases stayed unmatched. The CDR3 has 15 amino acids. As DNA, the CDR3 is TGTGCCAGTAGTACCCCGCGGACAGGGAACTATGGCTACACCTTC. Translation: CASSTPRTGNYGYTF.

This clone was seen only a few times. This rearrangement joins TRBV2 to TRBJ1-4; 9 bases agree with TRBD1. The CDR3 extends over 15 amino acids. V was clipped by 3 bases and J by 5 bases; unmatched bases: 4. From germline, CDR1 is SNHLY and CDR2 FYNNEI. This chain's CDR3 is CASSDSGQGNEKLFF. Here the CDR3 DNA reads TGTGCCAGCAGTGACTCGGGACAGGGAAATGAAAAACTGTTTTTT.

The chain recombines TRBV18 with TRBJ1-1, with D possibly being TRBD1 (6 bases). The CDR3 length is 12 residues. Trimming removed 3 bases from V and 7 bases from J, with 9 bases in between. Germline loops: CDR1 KGHSH, CDR2 LQKENI. CDR3 sequence: CASSPTGYEAFF. In nucleotides, the CDR3 is TGTGCCAGCTCACCGACAGGTTATGAAGCTTTCTTT.

The V and J genes are TRBV6-1 and TRBJ1-5; possibly TRBD1 for D (6 bases). The V end was cut by 2 bases, the J end by 0 bases, with 17 bases between. Germline CDR1 and CDR2: MNHNS and SASEGT. This CDR3 is built from 18 residues. The chain's CDR3 is CASSERSPTGTSNQPQHF. Written as DNA, the CDR3 is TGTGCCAGCAGTGAAAGGTCTCCGACAGGAACTAGCAATCAGCCCCAGCATTTT.